The 5 T cell receptor beta chains listed next were all sequenced from one sample in a study of T-cell memory formation after mild COVID-19. TCRdb independently ran MiXCR on the 5' RACE reads; one entry per CDR3 protein. Of roughly 52,000 distinct CDR3 sequences listed, more than 8% are singletons. The sequencing input was PBMCs or a T cell subset sorted from them (not recorded which). These receptors all come from a man between 18 and 29 years old who had mild COVID-19 (a few samples of this study predate the infection). Cell type and time point are not known.

V gene TRBV29-1 combines with J gene TRBJ1-4, with D perhaps TRBD1 (6 bases). CDR1 and CDR2 (germline): SQVTM, ANQGSEA. V was trimmed by 6 bases and J by 4 bases, leaving 18 bases between them. The CDR3 length is 15 residues. CDR3 sequence (DNA): TGCAGCGTCTGCCGCTCCGGACAGCTTAATGAAAAACTGTTTTTT. Amino acids: CSVCRSGQLNEKLFF.

The chain is built from TRBV23-1 and TRBJ2-1; weak D call: TRBD1 (6 bases). TRBV23-1 is designated an ORF whose function remains uncertain. Trimming took 8 bases from V and 9 from J, leaving 11 bases between them. The CDR3 runs 11 residues. The CDR3 spells CASRTDAEQFF. DNA of the CDR3: TGCGCCAGCCGGACAGACGCTGAGCAGTTCTTC.

The chain has TRBV18 and TRBJ2-7; D is possibly TRBD1 or TRBD2 (6 bases each). The CDR3 length is 14 residues. Germline values: CDR1 KGHSH, CDR2 LQKENI. Trimming pared 8 bases from V and 5 bases from J, leaving 19 bases between. CDR3 coding DNA: TGTGCCAGCGGACAACAGGGAGGTTTAGACGAGCAGTACTTC. As protein: CASGQQGGLDEQYF.

Of note for this clonotype: One junction end does not reproduce the germline sequence, and a read error may be involved. V gene TRBV20-1 combines with J gene TRBJ2-3; 8 bases match TRBD2. Germline V gene lookup returns CDR1 DFQATT and CDR2 SNEGSKA (reference sequence). The CDR3 runs to 16 residues. CDR3 DNA: TGCAGTGCTACAGAGATGATAGCGGGGAGAACAGATACACAGTATTTT. This translates into CSATEMIAGRTDTQYF.

The chain has TRBV12-3 or TRBV12-4 and TRBJ1-5; D not certain. V was pared by 2 bases and J by 7 bases, with 12 bases between. This CDR3 has 14 amino acids. CDR3 residues: CASSLTLPDQPQHF. As DNA, the CDR3 is TGTGCCAGCAGTTTAACACTTCCGGACCAGCCCCAGCATTTT.